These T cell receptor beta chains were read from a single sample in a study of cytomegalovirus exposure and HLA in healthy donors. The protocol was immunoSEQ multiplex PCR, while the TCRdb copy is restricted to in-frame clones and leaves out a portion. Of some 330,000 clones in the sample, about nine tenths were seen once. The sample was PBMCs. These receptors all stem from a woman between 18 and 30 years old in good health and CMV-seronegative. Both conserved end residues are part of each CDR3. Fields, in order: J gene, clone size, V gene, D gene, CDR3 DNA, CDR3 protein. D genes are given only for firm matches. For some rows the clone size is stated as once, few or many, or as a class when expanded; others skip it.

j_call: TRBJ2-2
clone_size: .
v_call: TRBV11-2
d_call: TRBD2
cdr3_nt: TGTGCCAGCAGTTTTACTAGCGGGAGGTACACCGGGGAGCTGTTTTTT
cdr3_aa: CASSFTSGRYTGELFF

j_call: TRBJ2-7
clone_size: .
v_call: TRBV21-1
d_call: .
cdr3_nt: TGTGCCAGCAGCCCCTACGAATCAGGGGTAGCGTACGAGCAGTACTTC
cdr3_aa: CASSPYESGVAYEQYF

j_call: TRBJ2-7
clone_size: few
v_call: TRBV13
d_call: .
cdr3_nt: TGTGCCAGCAGCTTAGAGCACGAGCAGTACTTC
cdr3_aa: CASSLEHEQYF

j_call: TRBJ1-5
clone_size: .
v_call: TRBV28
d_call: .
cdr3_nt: TGTGCCAGCAGTACTTTCCTGGGGGGTGACAATCAGCCCCAGCATTTT
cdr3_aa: CASSTFLGGDNQPQHF

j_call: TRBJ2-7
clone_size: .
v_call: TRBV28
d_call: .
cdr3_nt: TGTGCCAGCACCCCTCAAGGGGAATTCTACGAGCAGTACTTC
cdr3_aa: CASTPQGEFYEQYF

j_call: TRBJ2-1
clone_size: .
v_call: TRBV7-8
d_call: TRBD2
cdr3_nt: TGTGCCAGCAGCTTAGCGAGGGCTGGACTAGATCGCCTCCTGGGGTACAATGAGCAGTTCTTC
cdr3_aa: CASSLARAGLDRLLGYNEQFF

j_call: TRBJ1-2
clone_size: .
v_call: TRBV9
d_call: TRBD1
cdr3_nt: TGTGCCAGCAGCGTAGATACAGGGGGCGGCTACACCTTC
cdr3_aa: CASSVDTGGGYTF

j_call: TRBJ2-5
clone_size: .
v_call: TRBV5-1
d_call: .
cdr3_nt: TGCGCCAGCAGACACGACAGAGCCCAAGAGACCCAGTACTTC
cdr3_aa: CASRHDRAQETQYF

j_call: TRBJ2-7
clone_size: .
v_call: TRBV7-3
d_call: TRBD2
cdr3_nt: TGTGCCAGCAGCTTAATGCCGGGAGGCTCCTACGAGCAGTACTTC
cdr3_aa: CASSLMPGGSYEQYF

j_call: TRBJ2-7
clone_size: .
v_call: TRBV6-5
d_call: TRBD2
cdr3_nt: TGTGCCAGCAGTAGGCGGGGGAACGAGCAGTACTTC
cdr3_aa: CASSRRGNEQYF

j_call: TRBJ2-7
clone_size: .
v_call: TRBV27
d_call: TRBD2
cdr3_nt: TGTGCCAGCAGTTTATGGCTAGCGGGAGAAGGTAGCTCCTACGAGCAGTACTTC
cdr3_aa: CASSLWLAGEGSSYEQYF

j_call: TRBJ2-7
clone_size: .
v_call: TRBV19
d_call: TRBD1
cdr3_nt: TGTGCCAGTAGTACGGGGACAGGAGGACAGTACGAGCAGTACTTC
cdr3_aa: CASSTGTGGQYEQYF

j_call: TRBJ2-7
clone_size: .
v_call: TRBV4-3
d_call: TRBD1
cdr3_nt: TGCGCCAGCAGCCAAGCCGGGACAGGGGCCTACGAGCAGTACTTC
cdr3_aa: CASSQAGTGAYEQYF

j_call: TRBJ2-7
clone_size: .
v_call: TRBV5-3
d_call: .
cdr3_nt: TGTCCGGGGTGGGAGGCACCCGAGCAGTACTTC
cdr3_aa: CPGWEAPEQYF

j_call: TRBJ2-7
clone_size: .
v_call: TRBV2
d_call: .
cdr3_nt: TGTGCCAGCAGTACAGGGCTCTCCGGTTACGAGCAGTACTTC
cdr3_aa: CASSTGLSGYEQYF

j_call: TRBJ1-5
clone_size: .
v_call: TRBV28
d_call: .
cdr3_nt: TGTGCCAGCAGTTTCAGAGGGCCTCAGCCCCAGCATTTT
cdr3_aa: CASSFRGPQPQHF

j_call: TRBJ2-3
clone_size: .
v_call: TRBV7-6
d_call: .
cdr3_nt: TGTGCCAGCAGCTTTATATCGACAGATACGCAGTATTTT
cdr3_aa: CASSFISTDTQYF

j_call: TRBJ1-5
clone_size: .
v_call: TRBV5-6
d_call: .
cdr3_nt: TGTGCCAGCAGCTTGGCGACAGGCTATAGCAATCAGCCCCAGCATTTT
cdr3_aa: CASSLATGYSNQPQHF

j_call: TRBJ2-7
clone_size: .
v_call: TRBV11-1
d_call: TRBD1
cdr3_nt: TGTGCCAGCAGCTTCCGACCGGGACAGGGGACCTACGAGCAGTACTTC
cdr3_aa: CASSFRPGQGTYEQYF

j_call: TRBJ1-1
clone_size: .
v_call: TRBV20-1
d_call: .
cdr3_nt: TGCAGTGCAGCAAGGGGGACTGAAGCTTTCTTT
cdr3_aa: CSAARGTEAFF

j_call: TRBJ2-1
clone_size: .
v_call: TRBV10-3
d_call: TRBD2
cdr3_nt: TGTGCCATCCAAGCGACTAGCGGGAGGAATGAGCAGTTCTTC
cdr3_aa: CAIQATSGRNEQFF

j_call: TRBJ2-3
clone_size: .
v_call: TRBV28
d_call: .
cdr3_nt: TGTGCCAGCAGAAAGAGGGATACGCAGTATTTT
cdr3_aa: CASRKRDTQYF

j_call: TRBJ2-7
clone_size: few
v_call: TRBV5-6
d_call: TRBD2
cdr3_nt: TGTGCCAGCAGCATCCTAGCGGGCCGGGCCTACGAGCAGTACTTC
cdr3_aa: CASSILAGRAYEQYF

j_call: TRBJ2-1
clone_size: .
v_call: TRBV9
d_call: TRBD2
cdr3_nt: TGTGCCAGCAGCCCACGCCCACTTAGCGGGAGGGCAGGTGAGCAGTTCTTC
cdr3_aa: CASSPRPLSGRAGEQFF

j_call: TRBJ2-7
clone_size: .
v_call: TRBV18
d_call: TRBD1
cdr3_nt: TGTGCCAGCTCACCCGGGACAGCCTCCTACGAGCAGTACTTC
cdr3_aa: CASSPGTASYEQYF

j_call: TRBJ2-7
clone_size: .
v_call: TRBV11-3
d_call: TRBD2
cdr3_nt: TGTGCCAGCAGCCACGGGACTAGCGGGAGCGCCAACGAGCAGTACTTC
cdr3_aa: CASSHGTSGSANEQYF

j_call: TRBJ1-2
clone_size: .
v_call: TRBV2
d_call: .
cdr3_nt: TGTGCCAGCAGTGAGTGGGGGAGGTCTTGGGGCTACACCTTC
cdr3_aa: CASSEWGRSWGYTF

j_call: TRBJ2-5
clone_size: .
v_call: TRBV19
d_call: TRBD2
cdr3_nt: TGTGCCAGTAGTATCGAGGCTAGCGGGAGCCAGACCCAGTACTTC
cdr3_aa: CASSIEASGSQTQYF

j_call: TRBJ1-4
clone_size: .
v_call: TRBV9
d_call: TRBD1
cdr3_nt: TGTGCCAGCAGCCCCCGGGACAGGGGTGAAAAACTGTTTTTT
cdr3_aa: CASSPRDRGEKLFF

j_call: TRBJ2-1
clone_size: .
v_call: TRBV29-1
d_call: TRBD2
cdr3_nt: TGCAGCGGCATAGGGACTAGCGGGAGATCCTACAATGAGCAGTTCTTC
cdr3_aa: CSGIGTSGRSYNEQFF

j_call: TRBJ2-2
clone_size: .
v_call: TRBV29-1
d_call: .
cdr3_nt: TGCAACCCCGTGAAGGACTTTGACACCGGGGAGCTGTTTTTT
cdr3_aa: CNPVKDFDTGELFF

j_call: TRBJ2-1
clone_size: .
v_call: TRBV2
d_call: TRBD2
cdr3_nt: TGTGCCAGCAGTATTAGCGGGGTAAGCTCCTACAATGAGCAGTTCTTC
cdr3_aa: CASSISGVSSYNEQFF

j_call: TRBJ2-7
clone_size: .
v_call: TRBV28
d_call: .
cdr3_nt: TGTGCCAGCAGTTTCCAGCTCTCCGGGGGGCAGTACTTC
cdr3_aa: CASSFQLSGGQYF

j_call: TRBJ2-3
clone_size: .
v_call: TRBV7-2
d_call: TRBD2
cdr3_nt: TGTGCCAGCAGCCCTCGACTAGCGGGAGGGGCAGATACGCAGTATTTT
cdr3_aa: CASSPRLAGGADTQYF

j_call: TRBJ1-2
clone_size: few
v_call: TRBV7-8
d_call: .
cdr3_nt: TGTGCCAGCAGAGAGACAGTAGGAAGTGGCTACACCTTC
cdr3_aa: CASRETVGSGYTF

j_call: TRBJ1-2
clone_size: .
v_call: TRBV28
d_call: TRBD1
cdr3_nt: TGTGCCAGCAGTCTGGGACAGGGGGACTATGGCTACACCTTC
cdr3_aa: CASSLGQGDYGYTF

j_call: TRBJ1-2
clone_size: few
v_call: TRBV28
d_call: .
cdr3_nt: TGTGCCACCCTGGGGGGGGCGAGTGGCTACACCTTC
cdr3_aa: CATLGGASGYTF

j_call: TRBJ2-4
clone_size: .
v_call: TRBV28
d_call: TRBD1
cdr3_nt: TGTGCCAGCATCGACGGACAGGGGTATATAGCCAAAAACATTCAGTACTTC
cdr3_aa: CASIDGQGYIAKNIQYF

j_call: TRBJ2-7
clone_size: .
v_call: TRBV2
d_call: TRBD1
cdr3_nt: TGTGCCAGGGGACAGGGGTCCCACGAGCAGTACTTC
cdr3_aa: CARGQGSHEQYF

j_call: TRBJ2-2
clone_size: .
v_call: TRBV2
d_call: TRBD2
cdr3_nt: TGTGCCAGCAGTGGACTAGCGGGAGGAGGCGGCGGGGAGCTGTTTTTT
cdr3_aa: CASSGLAGGGGGELFF